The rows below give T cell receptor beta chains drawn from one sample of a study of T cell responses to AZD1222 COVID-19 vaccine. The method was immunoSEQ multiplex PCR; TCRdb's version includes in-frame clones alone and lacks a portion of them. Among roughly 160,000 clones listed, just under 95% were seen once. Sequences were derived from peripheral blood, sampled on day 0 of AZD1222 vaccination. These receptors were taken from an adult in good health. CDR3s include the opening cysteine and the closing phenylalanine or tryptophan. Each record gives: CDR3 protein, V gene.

CDR3aa: CASSPKTGVLNEKLFF
v_gene: TRBV3-1/TRBV3-2

CDR3aa: CASSESRGLGYTF
v_gene: TRBV10-1

CDR3aa: CASRLGAGAPYEQYF
v_gene: TRBV7-8

CDR3aa: CASSLGLGQPQHF
v_gene: TRBV27

CDR3aa: CASSLGTSRGEKLFF
v_gene: TRBV5-1

CDR3aa: CASSGTGQGATNEKLFF
v_gene: TRBV21-1

CDR3aa: CASGVPGQGAGGYTF
v_gene: TRBV28

CDR3aa: CASSLARTGGRTGELFF
v_gene: TRBV5-1

CDR3aa: CASTTADSATNEKLFF
v_gene: TRBV5-5

CDR3aa: CASSSRRGRVETQYF
v_gene: TRBV5-4

CDR3aa: CASSSLGTYSGNTIYF
v_gene: TRBV7-9

CDR3aa: CATHLRGTVQETQYF
v_gene: TRBV23-1

CDR3aa: CASSHRDRGLSEAFF
v_gene: TRBV6-5

CDR3aa: CAWSVRGVQYGYTF
v_gene: TRBV30

CDR3aa: CANRSRDLAVPSNQPQHF
v_gene: TRBV6-7

CDR3aa: CASSRTVGNQPQHF
v_gene: TRBV6-5

CDR3aa: CASSPPEGHNEQFF
v_gene: TRBV18

CDR3aa: CASSNGLAGVYEQYF
v_gene: TRBV3-1/TRBV3-2

CDR3aa: CASSLDGRARNEQFF
v_gene: TRBV7-8

CDR3aa: CASSLGAYNSPLHF
v_gene: TRBV7-9

CDR3aa: CASSEWGDIPSYEQYF
v_gene: TRBV6-1

CDR3aa: CASSAGERVKEQFF
v_gene: TRBV5-1

CDR3aa: CASTGGGTPTGTEAFF
v_gene: TRBV28

CDR3aa: CASSLVGTGYGYTF
v_gene: TRBV5-4

CDR3aa: CASSQVTGDYGYTF
v_gene: TRBV4-2

CDR3aa: CASSLGNTGAGNTIYF
v_gene: TRBV7-2

CDR3aa: CASSLISNQPQHF
v_gene: TRBV6-6

CDR3aa: CASSQDRGRAGGELFF
v_gene: TRBV4-2

CDR3aa: CSASRGGNTGELFF
v_gene: TRBV20-1

CDR3aa: CASSPGGTEAFF
v_gene: TRBV12-3/TRBV12-4

CDR3aa: CASSPGRGSVLRETQYF
v_gene: TRBV18

CDR3aa: CASTWTESHTF
v_gene: TRBV12-3/TRBV12-4

CDR3aa: CASSLDRGPGYTF
v_gene: TRBV14

CDR3aa: CSAFSWDEQFF
v_gene: TRBV20-1

CDR3aa: CASIIGSEPQHF
v_gene: TRBV2

CDR3aa: CAWSATYGRGADTQYF
v_gene: TRBV30

CDR3aa: CASSLEGGGRTGELFF
v_gene: TRBV5-1

CDR3aa: CASSELRDTDTQYF
v_gene: TRBV6-1

CDR3aa: CASSSGQAEKLFF
v_gene: TRBV5-5

CDR3aa: CASSLSTGVPGELFF
v_gene: TRBV27

CDR3aa: CASTPWGSYEQYF
v_gene: TRBV7-9

CDR3aa: CASSVATGAGNTIYF
v_gene: TRBV9

CDR3aa: CATQAGTGGNQPQHF
v_gene: TRBV27

CDR3aa: CATSRDRRGTGARNEKLFF
v_gene: TRBV15

CDR3aa: CAISLGDTSNQPQHF
v_gene: TRBV10-3

CDR3aa: CASSQSLRSYYGYTF
v_gene: TRBV3-1/TRBV3-2

CDR3aa: CASSSYSSNQPQHF
v_gene: TRBV6-2/TRBV6-3